This is a list of T cell receptor beta chains from one sample in a study of beta chain features in type 1 diabetes. Here immunoSEQ multiplex PCR was the method, and the copy in TCRdb shows in-frame clones only, minus some. The sample lists approximately 150,000 clones; roughly 9% were seen once. The material sequenced was central memory CD4+ T cells from blood. These receptors were collected from a woman aged 18-35 years in good health. Each CDR3 is given with its conserved first and last residue. The order of the fields is D gene, V gene, J gene, CDR3 protein. A D gene is named only where the DNA matches it firmly.

NA,TRBV4-3,TRBJ2-3,CASSQDPQRMSTDTQYF
NA,TRBV4-2,TRBJ1-6,CASSQEIVVRIVSPLHF
NA,TRBV7-9,TRBJ1-2,CASSPGQIYGYTF
TRBD2,TRBV7-3,TRBJ2-5,CASSPGLGRPETQYF
NA,TRBV29-1,TRBJ2-1,CSAQLLYNEQFF
NA,TRBV20-1,TRBJ2-5,CSAGDRETQYF
NA,TRBV16,TRBJ2-1,CASRPTRVSYNEQFF
NA,TRBV9,TRBJ1-2,CASSAGEYSTGSF
NA,TRBV29-1,TRBJ2-3,CSVGVTTDTQYF
NA,TRBV5-6,TRBJ2-7,CASSPTGPYEQYF
NA,TRBV4-3,TRBJ2-1,CASSRGDGNNEQFF
NA,TRBV7-2,NA,CASSLSPSYEQYF
NA,TRBV19,TRBJ2-3,CASNKERTDTQYF
NA,TRBV18,TRBJ1-2,CASSPLPGNYGYTF
NA,TRBV5-1,TRBJ2-2,CASSLLTPGQGGELFF
NA,TRBV18,TRBJ2-3,CASSPNRDRRTDTQYF
NA,TRBV5-1,TRBJ1-2,CASSLDPVPYGYTF
TRBD2,TRBV5-1,TRBJ2-2,CASSSTSGANTGELFF
TRBD2,TRBV7-2,TRBJ2-7,CASSSGLAPLEQYF
NA,TRBV29-1,TRBJ1-4,CSVGVRTNEKLFF
TRBD2,TRBV6-1,TRBJ2-5,CASTRREGPETQYF
NA,TRBV5-1,TRBJ2-3,CASSLVPSTDTQYF
TRBD2,TRBV5-4,TRBJ2-3,CASSPGGGDRTDTQYF
TRBD2,TRBV5-1,TRBJ2-1,CASSLAAGGSEQFF
TRBD1,TRBV7-2,TRBJ2-7,CATATGGRYEQYF
NA,TRBV5-1,TRBJ2-1,CASNEGGGPYNEQFF
TRBD1,TRBV6-5,TRBJ1-2,CASSSGQNYGYTF
NA,TRBV14,TRBJ2-3,CASSQAGTATDTQYF
NA,TRBV30,TRBJ1-1,CARTTGGDWNTEAFF
TRBD2,TRBV30,TRBJ2-3,CARRLAGGGGTQYF
TRBD1,TRBV7-2,TRBJ1-2,CASSPGQDYGYTF
NA,TRBV15,TRBJ2-1,CATSREQGWSGNEQFF
NA,TRBV5-1,TRBJ1-1,CASSPDTNTEAFF
TRBD1,TRBV19,TRBJ2-3,CASSSGTGGIDTQYF
TRBD1,TRBV7-9,TRBJ1-5,CASSQGQGVGQEPQHF
NA,TRBV2,TRBJ2-3,CASSEASGTSSTDTQYF
NA,TRBV27,TRBJ1-1,CASSVQGVKTEAFF